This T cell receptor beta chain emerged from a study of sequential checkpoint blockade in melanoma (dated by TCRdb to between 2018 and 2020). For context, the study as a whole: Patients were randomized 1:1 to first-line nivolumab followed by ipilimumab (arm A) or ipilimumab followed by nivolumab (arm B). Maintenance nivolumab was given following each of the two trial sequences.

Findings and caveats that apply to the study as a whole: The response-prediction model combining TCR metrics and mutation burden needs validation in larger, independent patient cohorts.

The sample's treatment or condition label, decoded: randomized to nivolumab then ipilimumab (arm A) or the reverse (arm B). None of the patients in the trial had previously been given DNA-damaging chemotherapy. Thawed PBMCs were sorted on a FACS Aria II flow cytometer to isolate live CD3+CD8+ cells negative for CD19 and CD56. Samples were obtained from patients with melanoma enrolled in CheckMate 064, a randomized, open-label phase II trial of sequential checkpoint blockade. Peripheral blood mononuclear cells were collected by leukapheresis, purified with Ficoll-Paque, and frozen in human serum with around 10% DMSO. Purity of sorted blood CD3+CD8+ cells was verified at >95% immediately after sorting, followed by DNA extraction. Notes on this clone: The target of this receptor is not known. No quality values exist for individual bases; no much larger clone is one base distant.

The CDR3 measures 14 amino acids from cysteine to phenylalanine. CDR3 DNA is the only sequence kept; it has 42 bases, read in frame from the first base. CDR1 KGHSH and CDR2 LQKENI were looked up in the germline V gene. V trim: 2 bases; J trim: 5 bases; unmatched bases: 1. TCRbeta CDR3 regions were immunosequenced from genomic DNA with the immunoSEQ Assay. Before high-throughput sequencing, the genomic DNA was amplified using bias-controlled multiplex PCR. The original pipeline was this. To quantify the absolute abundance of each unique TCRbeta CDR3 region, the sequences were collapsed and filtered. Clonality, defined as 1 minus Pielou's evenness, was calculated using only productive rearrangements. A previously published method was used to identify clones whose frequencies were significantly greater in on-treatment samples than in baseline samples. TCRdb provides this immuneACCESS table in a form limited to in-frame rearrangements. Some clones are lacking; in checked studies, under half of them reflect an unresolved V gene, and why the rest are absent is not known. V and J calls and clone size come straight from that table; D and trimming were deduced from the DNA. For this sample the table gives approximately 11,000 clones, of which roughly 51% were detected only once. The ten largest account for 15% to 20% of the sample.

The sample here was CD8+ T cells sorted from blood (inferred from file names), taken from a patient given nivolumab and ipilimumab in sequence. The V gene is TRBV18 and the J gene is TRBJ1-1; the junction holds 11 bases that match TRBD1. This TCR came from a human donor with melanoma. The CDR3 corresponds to CASSPGTGGTEAFF. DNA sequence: TGTGCCAGCTCACCAGGGACAGGGGGTACTGAAGCTTTCTTT.